Listed below are T cell receptor beta chains from one sample, sequenced in a study of chemoradiotherapy in HPV16-positive cancers. The table came from immunoSEQ multiplex PCR; TCRdb's copy has only in-frame clones and leaves some out. The sample contains about 20,000 clones, about 89% of which appear only once. The sample consisted of blood, taken from a patient who underwent chemoradiotherapy. The receptor set was obtained from a human donor with HPV-associated anogenital cancer. The CDR3 runs from the conserved cysteine through the conserved F or W. A D gene is named only where the DNA matches it firmly. Rows may omit the clone size; those that give it use once, few, many or a size class.

D,J,size,V,DNA,CDR3
.,TRBJ2-1,.,TRBV5-6,TGTGCCAGCAGCTTGGACCTTGACGGTGAGCAGTTCTTC,CASSLDLDGEQFF
.,TRBJ2-7,.,TRBV5-1,TGCGCCAGCAGCTTGGACGCAAGCTCCTACGAGCAGTACTTC,CASSLDASSYEQYF
.,TRBJ1-1,.,TRBV7-9,TGTGCCAGCACCCAAGGGGATTACGGAATAGCTTTCTTT,CASTQGDYGIAFF
TRBD1,TRBJ1-1,.,TRBV7-9,TGTGCCAGCACCATTTATGGGGGACAGGGGGGCACTGAAGCTTTCTTT,CASTIYGGQGGTEAFF
TRBD1,TRBJ2-3,.,TRBV19,TGTGCCAGTAGTATGGGACAGGGAACAGATACGCAGTATTTT,CASSMGQGTDTQYF
TRBD1,TRBJ2-7,few,TRBV5-1,TGCGCCAGCAGTCTCGGGACAGGGAGGTACGAGCAGTACTTC,CASSLGTGRYEQYF
.,TRBJ1-6,.,TRBV19,TGTGCCAGTAGTATTTCAGGGTGGGAGTCACCCCTCCACTTT,CASSISGWESPLHF
.,TRBJ2-7,.,TRBV11-2,TGTGCCATCAGCCAGGACTCCTACGAGCAGTACTTC,CAISQDSYEQYF
.,TRBJ1-3,.,TRBV4-1,TGCGCCAGCAGCCAAGTTTCTTCTGGAAACACCATATATTTT,CASSQVSSGNTIYF
.,TRBJ1-4,once,TRBV11-2,TGTGCCAGCAGCTTAGAGAGGGGCGTCGAAAAACTGTTTTTT,CASSLERGVEKLFF